The 19 T cell receptor delta chains below come from one sample, sequenced in a study of delta chains in infants with herpesvirus infections. PBMC RNA was reverse transcribed using gamma-chain- and delta-chain-specific primers. TCRdb re-analyzed the RT-PCR reads via CATT. The sample holds about 270 delta-chain clones; more than 2.5% are singletons and the top ten take around 32%. The specimen was peripheral blood, collected at time point 1 of longitudinal follow-up. The receptors come from a human donor who was a Ugandan infant, either HIV-exposed or HIV-unexposed (not recorded which).

This clone was counted once. The chain employs TRDV1 and TRDJ1; 9 bases agree with TRDD3. TCRdb offers no J gene call, so here the DNA was matched to germline to obtain one. This CDR3 contains 20 residues. With V trimmed by 3 bases and J by 5 bases, 22 bases remained unmatched. Germline V gene sequence: CDR1 TSWWSYY, CDR2 QGS. In DNA, the CDR3 is TGTGCTCTTGGGGAGGCCTTCCCTTCATGGTCCGTACTGGGGGAGGATAAACTCATCTTT. Encoded protein: CALGEAFPSWSVLGEDKLIF.

By its share, this clone is hyperexpanded. Other DNA variants within this sample encode the same CDR3. The rearrangement links TRDV1 to TRDJ1; TRDD3 matches 10 bases. The germline V gene has CDR1 TSWWSYY and CDR2 QGS. V dropped 2 bases and J dropped 6; count of bases not matched to a gene: 9. This CDR3 is 16 amino acids long. CDR3: CALGELRGIRDHKLIF. In DNA form, the CDR3 reads TGTGCTCTTGGGGAATTGCGGGGGATACGCGACCATAAACTCATCTTT.

This clone has just a few counts. With a much larger clone just one base away, this may be a read error. Different DNA sequences within this sample yield the same CDR3. V and J are TRDV2 and TRDJ3; D is undetermined. The ends were cut back, 0 bases at V and 0 bases at J, with 11 bases in the middle. CDR3 length equals 18 residues. The germline V gene encodes CDR1 GEAIGNYY and CDR2 EKD. The CDR3 DNA is TGTGCCTGTGACACCGCTGGACCCGGCTCCTGGGACACCCGACAGATGTTTTTC. Translating gives CACDTAGPGSWDTRQMFF.

Points on this clone: The TCRdb protein, from a much larger clone, departs from this DNA's translation at residue 18, likely by read error; the protein shown derives from the DNA. The V gene is TRDV1, the J gene TRDJ1, with TRDD3 identical over 8 bases. This CDR3 is built from 20 residues. The germline V gene has CDR1 TSWWSYY and CDR2 QGS. The CDR3 loop is CALGGPDSYVVGDRGDKRIF. The CDR3 region has the DNA TGTGCTCTTGGGGGTCCCGACAGCTACGTCGTGGGGGATCGTGGCGATAAACGCATCTTT.

A word on this clone: A far larger clone differs by one base, so this is likely a read error. The V gene is TRDV1, the J gene TRDJ1; 12 nucleotides line up with TRDD3. The CDR3 consists of 19 residues. V lost 2 bases and J lost 0; bases outside the gene matches: 10. Germline CDR1 and CDR2: TSWWSYY and QGS. This CDR3 is CALGEVDWGIQWYTDKLIF. As DNA, the CDR3 is TGTGCTCTTGGGGAAGTGGACTGGGGGATACAGTGGTACACCGATAAACTCATCTTT.

Details on this clone: The protein that TCRdb holds for this DNA derives from a much larger clone and differs from the translated DNA at residue 3, which likely indicates a read error; the protein shown here is translated from the DNA. The chain combines TRAV36/DV7 with TRDJ2; TRDD3 matches 9 bases. The CDR3 consists of 14 residues. Per the germline V gene, CDR1 is VTNFRS and CDR2 is LTSSGIE (reference sequence). The junction had 8 bases not matched to a gene; V was cut back by 6 bases and J by 5 bases. CDR3 in DNA: TGTGCTGAGAACCGGGGGATACTAACAGCACAACTCTTCTTT. Encoded protein: CAENRGILTAQLFF.

With regard to this clone: The likely explanation is a read error, given a far larger clone one base away. The rearrangement uses TRDV3 and TRDJ2; a possible D gene is TRDD2 (6 bases). This CDR3 has 21 amino acids. Germline CDR1 reads TVYSNPD; CDR2 reads GDNSRS (reference sequence). V lost 1 base and J lost 2, with 32 bases in between. CDR3 residues: CAFTFTSPPTVYRGLTAQLFF. For the CDR3, the DNA is TGTGCCTTTACTTTTACTTCCCCTCCTACGGTGTACCGGGGGTTGACAGCACAACTCTTCTTT.

By share of the sample, this clone is large. V and J are TRDV2 and TRDJ1, with D perhaps matching TRDD3 (7 bases). This CDR3 has 17 amino acids. Germline V gene sequence: CDR1 GEAIGNYY, CDR2 EKD. Trimming left V 0 bases short and J 0 bases short, with 16 bases between. This chain's CDR3 is CACDTEVFLGDTDKLIF. CDR3 sequence (DNA): TGTGCCTGTGACACCGAGGTCTTCCTGGGGGACACCGATAAACTCATCTTT.

This clone was observed a few times. A read error is likely here: a far larger clone is one base away. Other DNA sequences within the sample encode an identical CDR3. The DNA of the CDR3 is TGTGCAGCAAGCGTTGTGCTGGGGGAGACCGATAAACTCATCTTT. It codes for CAASVVLGETDKLIF. V and J are TRAV29/DV5 and TRDJ1; 8 nucleotides agree with TRDD3. V lost 0 bases, J lost 2 bases, and 6 bases stayed unmatched. The CDR3 sequence is 15 residues long. The germline V gene encodes CDR1 NSMFDY and CDR2 ISSIKDK.

This clone was seen a handful of times. This DNA's translation differs at residue 12 from TCRdb's protein, which comes from a much larger clone; a read error is likely, and the protein shown is translated from the DNA. This sequence joins TRDV3 and TRDJ3; TRDD3 aligns across 12 bases. Germline assignment: CDR1 TVYSNPD and CDR2 GDNSRS (reference sequence). This CDR3 contains 18 residues. In DNA form, the CDR3 reads TGTGCCTTTTCCCTGGGGGATACGACCACCTGGGGCACCCGACAGATGTTTTTC. Protein: CAFSLGDTTTWGTRQMFF.

As for this clone: A far more abundant clone sits one base away, making this likely a read error. Other nucleotide sequences in the sample specify the same CDR3. This chain's CDR3 is CAYRSLLRATNTGGPPSKLIF. The CDR3 nucleotides are TGTGCTTATAGGAGCCTTCTACGGGCTACGAACACTGGGGGACCGCCATCCAAACTCATCTTT. J is TRDJ1 and V is TRAV38-2/DV8; 9 bases agree with TRDD3. The CDR3 is made up of 21 amino acids. Germline CDR1 and CDR2: TSESDYY and QEAYKQQN. Trimming at V came to 1 base and at J to 8 bases, leaving 27 bases not matched to a gene.

On this clone itself: The protein recorded in TCRdb matches a much larger clone and deviates from this DNA's translation at residue 11, suggesting a read error; the protein here is obtained by translating the DNA. The chain combines TRDV2 with TRDJ1; 9 bases map to TRDD3. This CDR3 comprises 16 residues. The ends lost 0 bases at V and 3 bases at J; junction bases unmatched: 7. The V gene's germline CDR1 is GEAIGNYY and CDR2 EKD. Written as DNA, the CDR3 is TGTGCCTGTGACACCTTACTGGGGGAGTACTCCGATAAACTCATCTTT. Translated, it gives CACDTLLGEYSDKLIF.

This clone was counted only a few times. Only one base separates this from a far larger clonotype, so it likely reflects a read error. The rearrangement links TRAV38-2/DV8 to TRDJ1, with 9 bases that match TRDD3. Germline CDR1 TSESDYY, CDR2 QEAYKQQN. V was clipped by 1 base and J by 8 bases; unmatched bases: 27. The CDR3 length is 21 residues. The CDR3 DNA follows: TGTGCTTATAGGAGCCTTCTACGGGCTACGAACACTGGGGGACCGCCCGCCAAACTCATCTTT. It specifies CAYRSLLRATNTGGPPAKLIF.

There are a few counts of this clone. The DNA is omitted, as the CDR3 cannot be located on it reliably, and the CDR3 follows TCRdb's listing. The chain couples TRAV29/DV5 to TRDJ1; the DNA was not used to check the table's D call, TRDD3. The CDR3 has 19 amino acids, counting both end residues. Germline V lookup: CDR1 NSMFDY, CDR2 ISSIKDK. CDR3 loop: CSVLLCSKRCTGETDKLIF.

For this clone: This DNA's translation and the protein TCRdb lists, from a much larger clone, do not match at residue 16, likely due to a read error; the protein shown is translated from the DNA. The chain carries TRDV1 and TRDJ1; 8 nucleotides match TRDD3. This CDR3 spans 20 amino acids. CDR1 TSWWSYY and CDR2 QGS come from the germline V gene. The DNA for the CDR3 is TGTGCTCTTGGGGAACATTCCAGGACCTGGGGGACTGACTACACCAATAAACTCATCTTT. It yields the protein CALGEHSRTWGTDYTNKLIF.

This clone was seen a few times. This DNA's translation differs at residue 8 from TCRdb's protein, which comes from a much larger clone; a read error is likely, and the protein shown is translated from the DNA. As DNA, the CDR3 is TGTGCTGTGAACCGGGGGATAATAACAGCACAACTCTTCTTT. Translated: CAVNRGIITAQLFF. The rearrangement links TRAV36/DV7 to TRDJ2; 8 bases are shared with TRDD3. The CDR3 runs 14 residues. The trim removed 4 bases at V and 5 bases at J, leaving 7 bases unmatched. Germline values: CDR1 VTNFRS, CDR2 LTSSGIE (reference sequence).

This clone was found a few times. A read error is the likely source, as a far larger clone sits one nucleotide away. The rearrangement uses TRDV1 and TRDJ1; the D gene could be TRDD1 or TRDD3 (5 bases each). Germline V CDR1 and CDR2: TSWWSYY, QGS. Trimming took off 5 bases at V and 8 bases at J, with 15 bases between the two ends. The CDR3 contains 13 residues. This chain's CDR3 is CALGKYWRIKLIF. The CDR3 DNA reads TGTGCTCTTGGGAAATACTGGAGGATAAAACTCATCTTT.

As for this clone: A far larger clone is one base from this, pointing to a likely read error. V and J are TRDV2 and TRDJ1; 10 nucleotides align to TRDD3. Losses at the gene ends were 6 bases for V and 0 bases for J; bases not matched to a gene: 12. CDR1 is GEAIGNYY and CDR2 is EKD in the germline V gene. CDR3 length equals 17 residues. CDR3 nucleotides: TGTGCCTGTTACCGGGGGAACTGGGGGATGAACACCGATAAACTCATCTTT. It translates to CACYRGNWGMNTDKLIF.

This clone was detected only a few times. TCRdb has a much larger clone's protein, which differs at residue 7 from the translation of this DNA, likely because of a read error; what is shown is the protein translated from the DNA. The chain is built from TRAV38-2/DV8 and TRDJ1; D may be TRDD2 or TRDD3 (5 bases each). Germline CDR1 reads TSESDYY; CDR2 reads QEAYKQQN. This CDR3 has 18 amino acids. The V gene lost 5 bases and the J gene lost 8 bases, with 31 bases spanning the gap. The CDR3 here is CAYRTRSSPRTGRQKLIF. CDR3 DNA: TGTGCTTATAGAACCCGGTCTTCCCCCCGTACTGGACGCCAAAAACTCATCTTT.